This is a list of T cell receptor beta chains from one sample in a study of shared clonotypes between healthy human individuals. Profiled with immunoSEQ multiplex PCR; TCRdb holds only in-frame clones, not every one. The sample yields some 240,000 clones, approximately 70% seen once. Sequencing was done on a sample of memory CD4+ T cells sorted from blood. These receptors originate from a man aged 25-45 years in good health. Each CDR3 is given with its conserved first and last residue. The D gene is left open where the match is weak. Clone size, where shown, is once, few, many, or a class for clones that have expanded.

D gene: .
clone size: .
V gene: TRBV5-1
J gene: TRBJ2-5
CDR3 DNA: TGCGCCAGCAGCGAAACCGTCTCCCAAGAGACCCAGTACTTC
CDR3 protein: CASSETVSQETQYF

D gene: TRBD2
clone size: .
V gene: TRBV6-1
J gene: TRBJ2-1
CDR3 DNA: TGTGCCAGCAGTGGGAGCGGGAGGGTTGGGGATGAGCAGTTCTTC
CDR3 protein: CASSGSGRVGDEQFF

D gene: TRBD2
clone size: .
V gene: TRBV11-2
J gene: TRBJ2-1
CDR3 DNA: TGTGCCAGCAGCTTAAGACTAGCTCGGGACAATGAGCAGTTCTTC
CDR3 protein: CASSLRLARDNEQFF

D gene: .
clone size: .
V gene: TRBV6-5
J gene: TRBJ1-5
CDR3 DNA: TGTGCCAGCAGAACCCGGGGGCGAGGGCAGCCCCAGCATTTT
CDR3 protein: CASRTRGRGQPQHF

D gene: .
clone size: .
V gene: TRBV11-2
J gene: TRBJ2-4
CDR3 DNA: TGTGCCAGCAGCTTAGATCGGGGAACAGTAAACATTCAGTACTTC
CDR3 protein: CASSLDRGTVNIQYF

D gene: TRBD1
clone size: .
V gene: TRBV7-2
J gene: TRBJ2-5
CDR3 DNA: TGTGCCAGCAGCTTATTTCAGGGGGCAGGGGAGACCCAGTACTTC
CDR3 protein: CASSLFQGAGETQYF

D gene: TRBD1
clone size: .
V gene: TRBV29-1
J gene: TRBJ1-1
CDR3 DNA: TGCAGCGTTGGGGACAGGACGAGGACTGAAGCTTTCTTT
CDR3 protein: CSVGDRTRTEAFF

D gene: .
clone size: .
V gene: TRBV5-6
J gene: TRBJ2-3
CDR3 DNA: TGTGCCAGCAGCCGAAGGACAGTTTCTACCAGCACAGATACGCAGTATTTT
CDR3 protein: CASSRRTVSTSTDTQYF

D gene: TRBD2
clone size: .
V gene: TRBV29-1
J gene: TRBJ2-1
CDR3 DNA: TGCAGCGTGTGGGGACTAGCGGAGACAAGCTCCTACAATGAGCAGTTCTTC
CDR3 protein: CSVWGLAETSSYNEQFF

D gene: .
clone size: .
V gene: TRBV6-1
J gene: TRBJ2-7
CDR3 DNA: TGTGCCAGCAACCTCCAGGGCCAATACACCTACGAGCAGTACTTC
CDR3 protein: CASNLQGQYTYEQYF

D gene: .
clone size: .
V gene: TRBV20-1
J gene: TRBJ1-2
CDR3 DNA: TGCAGTGCCGACAGGAACTATGGCTACACCTTC
CDR3 protein: CSADRNYGYTF

D gene: .
clone size: .
V gene: TRBV7-9
J gene: TRBJ2-2
CDR3 DNA: TGTGCCAGCAGCTTAGACGGGACGCACACCGGGGAGCTGTTTTTT
CDR3 protein: CASSLDGTHTGELFF

D gene: .
clone size: few
V gene: TRBV14
J gene: TRBJ2-1
CDR3 DNA: TGTGCCAGCAGCCCATTTATAAGTAGCGGTGCCTACAATGAGCAGTTCTTC
CDR3 protein: CASSPFISSGAYNEQFF

D gene: .
clone size: .
V gene: TRBV25-1
J gene: TRBJ2-7
CDR3 DNA: TGTGCCAGCAGTGAAGTCGCGTCCTTCCCGTACTTC
CDR3 protein: CASSEVASFPYF

D gene: .
clone size: .
V gene: TRBV9
J gene: TRBJ2-1
CDR3 DNA: TGTGCCAGCACCCGAGGTGGGAGCTCCTACAATGAGCAGTTCTTC
CDR3 protein: CASTRGGSSYNEQFF

D gene: TRBD1
clone size: once
V gene: TRBV15
J gene: TRBJ1-1
CDR3 DNA: TGTGCCACCAGCCTGGACAGGAGCCCTGAAGCTTTCTTT
CDR3 protein: CATSLDRSPEAFF

D gene: .
clone size: .
V gene: TRBV18
J gene: TRBJ2-1
CDR3 DNA: TGTGCCAGCTCACCCTTTACAGGGAACAATGAGCAGTTCTTC
CDR3 protein: CASSPFTGNNEQFF

D gene: .
clone size: few
V gene: TRBV11-2
J gene: TRBJ2-7
CDR3 DNA: TGTGCCAGCAGCCGGGGACAAGCTCGGGAGCAGTACTTC
CDR3 protein: CASSRGQAREQYF

D gene: .
clone size: .
V gene: TRBV7-3
J gene: TRBJ2-2
CDR3 DNA: TGTGCCAGCAGCTTAAGGCAGGGACACACCGGGGAGCTGTTTTTT
CDR3 protein: CASSLRQGHTGELFF

D gene: TRBD2
clone size: .
V gene: TRBV5-4
J gene: TRBJ2-1
CDR3 DNA: TGTGCCAGCAGTTCCGGGGGGAGCGGGGGTAACAATGAGCAGTTCTTC
CDR3 protein: CASSSGGSGGNNEQFF

D gene: .
clone size: .
V gene: TRBV5-5
J gene: TRBJ1-2
CDR3 DNA: TGTGCCAGCAGCTTCAGGGAGGACTATGGCTACACCTTC
CDR3 protein: CASSFREDYGYTF

D gene: .
clone size: .
V gene: TRBV18
J gene: TRBJ1-5
CDR3 DNA: TGTGCCAGCTCATCCCGTCATGAAGGGATCAATCAGCCCCAGCATTTT
CDR3 protein: CASSSRHEGINQPQHF

D gene: .
clone size: .
V gene: TRBV29-1
J gene: TRBJ2-7
CDR3 DNA: TGCAGCGTGTTCTTTGAGACAAGTCTCTCCTACGAGCAGTACTTC
CDR3 protein: CSVFFETSLSYEQYF

D gene: TRBD1
clone size: .
V gene: TRBV5-3
J gene: TRBJ1-4
CDR3 DNA: TGTGCCAGAAGCGACGGGACAGCTGAAAAACTGTTTTTT
CDR3 protein: CARSDGTAEKLFF

D gene: TRBD2
clone size: .
V gene: TRBV5-4
J gene: TRBJ2-7
CDR3 DNA: TGTGCCAGCAGCGCGCGGGAGGCCGAGCAGTACTTC
CDR3 protein: CASSAREAEQYF

D gene: .
clone size: .
V gene: TRBV7-2
J gene: TRBJ2-7
CDR3 DNA: TGTGCCAGCAGCTTAGCGGCACGGCGGGACGAGCAGTACTTC
CDR3 protein: CASSLAARRDEQYF

D gene: TRBD2
clone size: .
V gene: TRBV2
J gene: TRBJ2-1
CDR3 DNA: TGTGCCAGCAGAGCCGGGACTAGCGGGGGGGGCTACAATGAGCAGTTCTTC
CDR3 protein: CASRAGTSGGGYNEQFF

D gene: .
clone size: .
V gene: TRBV23-1
J gene: TRBJ2-5
CDR3 DNA: TGCGCCAGCAGTCACAAAAGGTGGCAGAAAGAACAAGAGACCCAGTACTTC
CDR3 protein: CASSHKRWQKEQETQYF

D gene: .
clone size: .
V gene: TRBV4-1
J gene: TRBJ2-7
CDR3 DNA: TGCGCCAGCAGCCAAGTCTCGAGACCAGACTACGAGCAGTACTTC
CDR3 protein: CASSQVSRPDYEQYF

D gene: .
clone size: .
V gene: TRBV29-1
J gene: TRBJ2-7
CDR3 DNA: TGCAGCGTTGGCGGGGGACAGATCTACGAGCAGTACTTC
CDR3 protein: CSVGGGQIYEQYF